The T cell receptor (beta chain) described here comes from a study of Graves' ophthalmopathy and Graves' hyperthyroidism. General study findings and limits: Forecasting of ophthalmopathy progression by the model achieved around 68% sensitivity and more than 72% specificity.

The table lists this clonotype with many counts. Its antigen is not identified. Germline trimming cut 3 bases from V and 4 bases from J; bases unmatched to any gene: 5. Per germline, CDR1 SGHAT and CDR2 FQNNGV. The CDR3 runs to 15 residues. RNA transcripts were the source from which TCR beta CDR3 regions were amplified. In the first round, RT-PCR was carried out with HTBI primers, and a multiplex PCR formed the second round. TCRdb analysed the multiplex PCR reads with MiXCR anew, one entry per CDR3 protein. The table records under 800,000 distinct CDR3 sequences, 22% of them present only once. Sample: peripheral blood. The V and J genes are TRBV11-2 and TRBJ2-3; TRBD2 agrees at 9 bases. The sequence was obtained from a woman aged 18-29 years with stable Graves' hyperthyroidism. Some clones in this sample may be carry-over from other donors' samples. In DNA form, the CDR3 reads TGTGCCAGCAGCTTGACTAGCGGTGGGGCAGATACGCAGTATTTT. It yields the protein CASSLTSGGADTQYF.